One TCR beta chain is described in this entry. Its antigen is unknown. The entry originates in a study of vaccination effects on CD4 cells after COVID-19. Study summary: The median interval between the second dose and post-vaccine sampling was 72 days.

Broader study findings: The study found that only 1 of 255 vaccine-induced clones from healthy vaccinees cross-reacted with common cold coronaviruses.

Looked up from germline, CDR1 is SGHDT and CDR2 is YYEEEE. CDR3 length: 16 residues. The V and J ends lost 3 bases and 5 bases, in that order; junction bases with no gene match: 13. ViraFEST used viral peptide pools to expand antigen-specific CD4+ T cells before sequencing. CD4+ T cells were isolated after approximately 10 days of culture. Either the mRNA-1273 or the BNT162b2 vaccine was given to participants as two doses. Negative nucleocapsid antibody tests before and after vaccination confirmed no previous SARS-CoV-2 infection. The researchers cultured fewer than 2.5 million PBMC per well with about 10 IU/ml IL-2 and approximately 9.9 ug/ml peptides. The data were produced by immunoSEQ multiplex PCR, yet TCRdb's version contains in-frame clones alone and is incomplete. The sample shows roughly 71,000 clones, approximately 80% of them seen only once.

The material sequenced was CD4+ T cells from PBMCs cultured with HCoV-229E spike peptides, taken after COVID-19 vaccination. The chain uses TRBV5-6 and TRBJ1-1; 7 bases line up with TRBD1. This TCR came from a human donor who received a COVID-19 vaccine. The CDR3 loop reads CASSSLTGQSYTEAFF. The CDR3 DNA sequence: TGTGCCAGCAGCTCTCTGACAGGGCAATCATATACTGAAGCTTTCTTT. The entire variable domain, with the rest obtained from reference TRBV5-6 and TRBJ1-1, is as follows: DAGVTQSPTHLIKTRGQQVTLRCSPKSGHDTVSWYQQALGQGPQFIFQYYEEEERQRGNFPDRFSGHQFPNYSSELNVNALLLGDSALYLCASSSLTGQSYTEAFFGQGTRLTVV.